A single sample gave rise to the 8 T cell receptor beta chains below, sequenced in a study of Graves' ophthalmopathy and Graves' hyperthyroidism. CDR3 regions of TCR beta were amplified from RNA transcripts. The authors performed first-round RT-PCR with HTBI primers and then a second-round multiplex PCR. TCRdb analysed the multiplex PCR reads with MiXCR anew, one entry per CDR3 protein. The sample includes about 590,000 distinct CDR3 sequences, less than 45% seen only once; the top ten take 4% to 5%. Sequenced material: peripheral blood or thyroid tissue (not recorded which). The receptors originated from an adult man with Graves' hyperthyroidism.

As to this clonotype: A much larger clone lies one base from this, so it may be a read error. V and J are TRBV9 and TRBJ1-5; the match to TRBD1 covers 7 bases. This CDR3 has 14 residues. Trimming cost V 4 bases and J 6 bases; bases outside gene matches: 7. Germline V gene lookup returns CDR1 SGDLS and CDR2 YYNGEE. The CDR3 loop is CASSTTGDSQPQHF. The CDR3 DNA reads TGTGCCAGCAGCACAACAGGGGACAGTCAGCCCCAGCATTTT. Based on the CDR3 plus reference TRBV9 and TRBJ1-5, the full variable domain is DSGVTQTPKHLITATGQRVTLRCSPRSGDLSVYWYQQSLDQGLQFLIQYYNGEERAKGNILERFSAQQFPDLHSELNLSSLELGDSALYFCASSTTGDSQPQHFGDGTRLSIL.

This clonotype was recorded many times. The chain uses TRBV20-1 and TRBJ1-2; TRBD1 matches at 8 bases. Per the germline V gene, CDR1 is DFQATT and CDR2 is SNEGSKA (reference sequence). Trimming cost V 4 bases and J 4 bases; bases outside gene matches: 2. CDR3 size: 12 residues. CDR3 sequence reads: CSANDRGYGYTF. CDR3 DNA sequence: TGCAGTGCTAACGACAGGGGCTATGGCTACACCTTC.

As concerns this clonotype: A much larger clone lies one base from this, so it may be a read error. This is likely a read error, given that the CDR3 carries no conserved phenylalanine or tryptophan at its end. The chain uses TRBV7-8 and TRBJ2-5; D is perhaps TRBD1 (5 bases). Germline V gene data show CDR1 as SGHVS and CDR2 as FQNEAQ. The CDR3 extends over 14 amino acids. The CDR3 is CASSPGHFQETQYL. CDR3 in DNA: TGCGCCAGCAGCCCAGGACACTTCCAAGAGACCCAGTACCTC.

The chain has TRBV2 and TRBJ2-7; D remains ambiguous. The V and J ends lost 5 bases and 2 bases respectively, with 13 bases between them. The CDR3 extends over 14 amino acids. Germline loops: CDR1 SNHLY, CDR2 FYNNEI. CDR3 nucleotides: TGTGCCAGCAGTTTCAACAGCCCGCCCTACGAGCAGTACTTC. Protein sequence: CASSFNSPPYEQYF.

A word on this clonotype: It may be a read error: a sequence one base away is much more abundant. V and J are TRBV12-3 or TRBV12-4 and TRBJ2-2; D gene ambiguous. The CDR3 contains 13 residues. The CDR3: CAGSLQLTGELFF. CDR3 coding DNA: TGTGCCGGCAGTTTACAGCTCACCGGGGAGCTGTTTTTT.

Regarding this clonotype: This could be a read error, since a much larger clone is one nucleotide away. The chain recombines TRBV2 with TRBJ1-1; maybe TRBD1 (6 bases). There are 14 residues in the CDR3. The V end lost 4 bases, the J end lost 3 bases, and 12 bases lay between the germline ends. Germline V gives CDR1 SNHLY, CDR2 FYNNEI. The DNA for the CDR3 is TGTGCCAGCAGTGTAACAGGGCCGTACACTGAAGCTTTCTTT. Amino acids: CASSVTGPYTEAFF.

This clonotype was picked up many times. V and J are TRBV20-1 and TRBJ2-7; 7 bases map to TRBD2. The junction had 17 bases not matched to a gene; V was cut back by 6 bases and J by 6 bases. Germline lookup yields CDR1 DFQATT and CDR2 SNEGSKA (reference sequence). The CDR3 has 15 amino acids. Here the CDR3 DNA reads TGCAGTGCCCCGACTTGGGGGGAGGGAAAGGTCGAGCAGTACTTC. Translation: CSAPTWGEGKVEQYF.

This clonotype was counted a few times. The CDR3 nucleotides are TGTGCCAGTAGTCCGGGACGGGAGGCCTACGAGCAGTACTTC. Translating gives CASSPGREAYEQYF. The J gene is TRBJ2-7, the V gene TRBV19; 7 nucleotides line up with TRBD2. V lost 5 bases to trimming and J lost 2 bases; unmatched junction nucleotides: 6. This CDR3 spans 14 amino acids. The germline V gene has CDR1 LNHDA and CDR2 SQIVND (reference sequence).